The clone carrying this TCR beta chain was detected a few times. This sample is part of a study of T cells after yellow fever vaccination. In TCRdb, the 5' RACE reads were re-called with MiXCR into one record per CDR3 protein. The repertoire holds 170,000 or so distinct CDR3 sequences, with approximately 6.2% as singletons. The V end lost 4 bases, the J end lost 4 bases, and 12 bases lay between the germline ends. Looked up from germline, CDR1 is ENHRY and CDR2 is SYGVKD. This CDR3 is 14 amino acids long. The sequence came from a man between 18 and 29 years old who received the YFV17D yellow fever vaccine. This chain links TRBV10-3 with TRBJ2-3, with D unclear. The starting material was CD4+ T cells sorted from PBMCs, obtained on the day of the first yellow fever vaccination. CDR3 bases: TGTGCCATCAGTGCGGCTACTCTCGCAGATACGCAGTATTTT. Residues: CAISAATLADTQYF.